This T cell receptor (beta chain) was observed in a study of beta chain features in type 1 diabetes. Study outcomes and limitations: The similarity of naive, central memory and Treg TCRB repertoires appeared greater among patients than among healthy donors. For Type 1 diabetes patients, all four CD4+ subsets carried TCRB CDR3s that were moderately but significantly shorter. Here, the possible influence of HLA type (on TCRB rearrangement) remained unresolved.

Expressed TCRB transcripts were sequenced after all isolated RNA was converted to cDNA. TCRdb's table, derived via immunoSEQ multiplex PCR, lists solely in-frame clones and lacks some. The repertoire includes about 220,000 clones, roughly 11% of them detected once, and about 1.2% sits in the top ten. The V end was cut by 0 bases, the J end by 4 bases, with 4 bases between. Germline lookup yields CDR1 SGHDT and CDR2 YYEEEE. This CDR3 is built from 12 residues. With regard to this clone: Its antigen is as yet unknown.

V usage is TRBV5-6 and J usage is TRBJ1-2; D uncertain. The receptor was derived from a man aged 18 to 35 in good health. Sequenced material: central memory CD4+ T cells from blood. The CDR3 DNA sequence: TGTGCCAGCAGCTTGGGGGCCTATGGCTACACCTTC. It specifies CASSLGAYGYTF. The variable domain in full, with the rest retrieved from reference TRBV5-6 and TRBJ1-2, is DAGVTQSPTHLIKTRGQQVTLRCSPKSGHDTVSWYQQALGQGPQFIFQYYEEEERQRGNFPDRFSGHQFPNYSSELNVNALLLGDSALYLCASSLGAYGYTFGSGTRLTVV.